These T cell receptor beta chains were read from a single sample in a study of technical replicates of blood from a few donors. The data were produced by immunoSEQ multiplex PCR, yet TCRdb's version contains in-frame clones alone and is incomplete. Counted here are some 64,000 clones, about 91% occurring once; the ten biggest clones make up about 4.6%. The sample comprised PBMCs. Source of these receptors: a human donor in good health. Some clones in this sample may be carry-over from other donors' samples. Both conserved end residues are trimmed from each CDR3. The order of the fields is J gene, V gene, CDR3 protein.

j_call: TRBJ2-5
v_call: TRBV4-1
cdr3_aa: ASSQTTGAPETQY

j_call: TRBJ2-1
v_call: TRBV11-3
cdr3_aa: ASSLDFSGGAGASEQF

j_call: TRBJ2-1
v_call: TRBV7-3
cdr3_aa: ASSPRGGRNEQF

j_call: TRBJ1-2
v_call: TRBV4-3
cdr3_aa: ASSQGWRNGYT

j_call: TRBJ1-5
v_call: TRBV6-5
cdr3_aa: ASSLDRSQPQH

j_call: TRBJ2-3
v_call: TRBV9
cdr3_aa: ASSRTGQDTDTQY

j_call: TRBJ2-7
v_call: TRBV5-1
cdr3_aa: ASSLGLDYEQY

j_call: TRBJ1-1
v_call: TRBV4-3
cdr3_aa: ASSPGVMNTEAF

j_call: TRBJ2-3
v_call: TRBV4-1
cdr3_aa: ASSQGTSGTTDTQY

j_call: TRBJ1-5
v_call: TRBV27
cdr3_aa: ASSLTGLNQPQH

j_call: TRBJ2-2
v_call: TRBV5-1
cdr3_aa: ASSFSGVLIGTGELF

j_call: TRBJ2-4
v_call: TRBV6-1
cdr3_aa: ASRVGELAKNIQY

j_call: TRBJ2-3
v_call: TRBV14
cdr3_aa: ASSEAWDRGVDTQY

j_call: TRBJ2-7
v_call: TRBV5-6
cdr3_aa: ASSWGWGRSEQY

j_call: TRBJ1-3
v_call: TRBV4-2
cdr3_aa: ASSKQGLNSGNTIY

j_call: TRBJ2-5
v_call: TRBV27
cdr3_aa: ASMGGRRTQY

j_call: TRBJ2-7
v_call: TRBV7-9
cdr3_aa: ASSLPGLAGGGEQY

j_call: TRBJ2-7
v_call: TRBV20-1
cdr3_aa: SAHRGQEQY

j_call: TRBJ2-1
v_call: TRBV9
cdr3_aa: ASSVVSTGNKEQF

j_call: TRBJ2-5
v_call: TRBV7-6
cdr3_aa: ASSRTGLAAETQY

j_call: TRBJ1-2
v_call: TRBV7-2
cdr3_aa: ASSPAGSDYGYT

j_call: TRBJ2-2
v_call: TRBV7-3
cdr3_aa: ASSLSGFGELF

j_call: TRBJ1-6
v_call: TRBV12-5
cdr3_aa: ASGLDGEVHRGVPLH

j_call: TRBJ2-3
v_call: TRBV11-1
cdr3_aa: ASRMGSGLSTDTQY

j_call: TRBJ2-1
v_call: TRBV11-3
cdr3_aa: ASSLMGTSSYNEQF

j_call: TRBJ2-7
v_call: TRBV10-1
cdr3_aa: ASRAERWPYEQY

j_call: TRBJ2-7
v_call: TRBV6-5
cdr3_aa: ASSYSGLSYEQY

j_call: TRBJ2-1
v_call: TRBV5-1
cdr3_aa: AIRTGPLENEQF

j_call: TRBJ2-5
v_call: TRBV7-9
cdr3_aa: ASSWGQYQETQY

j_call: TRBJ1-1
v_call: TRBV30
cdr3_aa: AWSGRGGQTEAF

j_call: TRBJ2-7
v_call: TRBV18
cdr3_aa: ASSPDTSAPYEQY

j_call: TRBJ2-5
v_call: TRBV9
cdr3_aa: ASSPWGGAGGQETQY

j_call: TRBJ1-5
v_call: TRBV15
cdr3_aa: ATGTVSNQPQH

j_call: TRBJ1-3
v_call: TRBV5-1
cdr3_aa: ASSSEGQSSGNTIY

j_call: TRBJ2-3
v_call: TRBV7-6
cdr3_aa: ASSPRTGTSGRKGGTDTQY

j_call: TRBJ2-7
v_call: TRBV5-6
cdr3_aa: ASSLDRASEQY

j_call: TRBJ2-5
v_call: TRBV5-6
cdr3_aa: ASSPRWSRRETQY

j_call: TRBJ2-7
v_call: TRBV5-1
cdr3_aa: ASSLGLAGFYEQY

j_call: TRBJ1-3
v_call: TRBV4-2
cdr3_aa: ASSQVPGNSGNTIY

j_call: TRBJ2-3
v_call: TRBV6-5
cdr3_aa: ASSYSSNTDTQY

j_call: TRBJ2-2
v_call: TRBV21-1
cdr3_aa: ASSKAGTTTANTGELF

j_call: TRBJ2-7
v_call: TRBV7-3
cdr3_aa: ASSLGLAATYEQY

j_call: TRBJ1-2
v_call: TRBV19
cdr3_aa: ASSPQGTNYGYT

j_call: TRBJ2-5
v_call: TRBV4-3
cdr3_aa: ASSQESPSGGAFGQETQY

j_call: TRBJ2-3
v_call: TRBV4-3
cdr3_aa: ASSQDGPSGGSTDTQY

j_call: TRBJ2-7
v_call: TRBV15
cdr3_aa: ATSRVGGLRGEQY

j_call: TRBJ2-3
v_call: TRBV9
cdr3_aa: ASSPQAGGSKGTDTQY

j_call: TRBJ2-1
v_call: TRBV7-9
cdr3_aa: ASSLRTGGASGNLGEQF

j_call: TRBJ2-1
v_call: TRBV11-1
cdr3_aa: ASSLRGFQGNEQF

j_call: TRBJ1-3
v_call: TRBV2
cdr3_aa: ASTIISGNTIY

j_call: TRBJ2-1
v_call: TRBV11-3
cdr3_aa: ASSWGYGTSGEQF